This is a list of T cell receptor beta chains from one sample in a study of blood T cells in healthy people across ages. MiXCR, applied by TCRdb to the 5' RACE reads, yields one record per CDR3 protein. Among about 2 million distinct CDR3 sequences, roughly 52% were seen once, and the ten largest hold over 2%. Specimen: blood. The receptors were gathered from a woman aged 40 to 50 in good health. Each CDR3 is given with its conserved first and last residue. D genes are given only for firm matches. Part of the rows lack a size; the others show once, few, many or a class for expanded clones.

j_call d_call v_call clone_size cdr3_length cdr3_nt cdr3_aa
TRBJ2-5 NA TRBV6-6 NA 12 TGTGCCAGCATGGGCATCCAAGAGACCCAGTACTTC CASMGIQETQYF
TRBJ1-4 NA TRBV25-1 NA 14 TGTGCCAGCACAAATCCCCTATTCGGTGAAAAACTGTTTTTT CASTNPLFGEKLFF
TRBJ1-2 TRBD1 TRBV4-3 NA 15 TGCGCCAGCAGCCAAGTCAGGGGGCGATGCTATGGCTACACCTTC CASSQVRGRCYGYTF
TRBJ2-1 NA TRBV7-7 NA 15 TGTGCTAGCAGCTTAGGCAGGGCAGCATACAATGAGCAGTTCTTC CASSLGRAAYNEQFF
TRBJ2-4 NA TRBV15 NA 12 TGTGCCACCAGCAGGGGGAAAAACATTCAGTACTTC CATSRGKNIQYF
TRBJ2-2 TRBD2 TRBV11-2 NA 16 TGTGCCAGCAGCTCTCCTAGCGGGGGGGCTACCGGGGAGCTGTTTTTT CASSSPSGGATGELFF
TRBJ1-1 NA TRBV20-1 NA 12 TGCAGTGCTCTGAGGGGAGGCACTGAAGCTTTCTTT CSALRGGTEAFF
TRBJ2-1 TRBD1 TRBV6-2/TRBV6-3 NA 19 TGTGCCAGCAGTTACAGGTACAGGGGTGTTTGGAGCTCCTACAATGAGCAGTTCTTC CASSYRYRGVWSSYNEQFF
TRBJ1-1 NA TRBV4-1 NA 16 TGCGCCAGCCTCGACCCGCTGGGGACTAAGAGTGCTGAAGCTTTCTTT CASLDPLGTKSAEAFF
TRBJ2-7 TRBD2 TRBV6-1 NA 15 TGTGCCAGCAGTGAAACGGGACTAAAGGCCTACGAGCAGTACTTC CASSETGLKAYEQYF
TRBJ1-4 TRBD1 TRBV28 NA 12 TGTGCCGAGCAGGGGACAGGGACAGGACTGTTTTTT CAEQGTGTGLFF
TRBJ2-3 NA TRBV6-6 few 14 TGTGCCAGCAGGGACGGTCCTAGCACAGATACGCAGTATTTT CASRDGPSTDTQYF
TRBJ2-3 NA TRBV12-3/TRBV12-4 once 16 TGTGCCAGCAGAACACAGGGAAAACTGAGCACAGATACGCAGTATTTT CASRTQGKLSTDTQYF
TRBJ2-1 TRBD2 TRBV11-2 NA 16 TGTGCCAGCAGCTTAGAATTCACTAGCGGGGGCAATGAGCAGTTCTTC CASSLEFTSGGNEQFF
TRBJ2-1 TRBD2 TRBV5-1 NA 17 TGCGCCAGCAGCTTGACTAGCGGGGGGCCGGTAACTAATGAGCAGTTCTTC CASSLTSGGPVTNEQFF
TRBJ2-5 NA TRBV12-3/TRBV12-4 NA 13 TGTGCCAGCAGTGGAGGGATGCAAGAGACCCAGTACTTC CASSGGMQETQYF
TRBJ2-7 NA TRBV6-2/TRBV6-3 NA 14 TGTGCCTGCAGTTACCAGACAGCTACCTACGAGCAGTACTTC CACSYQTATYEQYF
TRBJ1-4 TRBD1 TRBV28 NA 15 TGTGCCAGCAGTGCGGCCACAGGGGGTTCCGAAAAACTGTTTTTT CASSAATGGSEKLFF
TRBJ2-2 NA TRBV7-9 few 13 TGTGCCAGCAGCTTATCCTTATCTGGGGAGCTGTTTTTT CASSLSLSGELFF
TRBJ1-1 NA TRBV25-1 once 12 TGTGCCAGCAGTGATTGGACGACTGAAGCTTTCTTT CASSDWTTEAFF
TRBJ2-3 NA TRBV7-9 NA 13 TGTGCCAGCAGAGAAACAGGGACAGATACGCAGTATTTT CASRETGTDTQYF
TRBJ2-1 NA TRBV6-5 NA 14 TGTGCCAGCAGTTACTCGAAGACTCACAATGAGCAGTTCTTC CASSYSKTHNEQFF
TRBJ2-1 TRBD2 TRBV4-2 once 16 TGTGCCAGCAGCCAAGAGCTAGCGGGCATCCAAGAGACCCAGTTCTTC CASSQELAGIQETQFF
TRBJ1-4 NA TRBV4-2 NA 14 TGTGCCAGCAGCTCCCAACGGGGAGAGGAAAAACTGTTTTTT CASSSQRGEEKLFF
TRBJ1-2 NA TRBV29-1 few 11 TGCAGCGTTGCCAGGAGCTATGGCTACACCTTC CSVARSYGYTF
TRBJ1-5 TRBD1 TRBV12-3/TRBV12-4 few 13 TGTGCCAGCAGTTTAGGACAGGGGGCACCCCAGCATTTT CASSLGQGAPQHF
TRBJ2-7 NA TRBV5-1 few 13 TGCGCCAGCAGCTTGGACGCGACCTACGAGCAGTACTTC CASSLDATYEQYF
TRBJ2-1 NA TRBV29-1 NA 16 TGCAGCGCCGAAGGAAGGGCGTCCCGCTACTACAATGAGCAGTTCTTC CSAEGRASRYYNEQFF
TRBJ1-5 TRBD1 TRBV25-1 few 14 TGTGCCAGCGGAAAACAGGGGGAGAGGCAGCCCCAGCATTTT CASGKQGERQPQHF
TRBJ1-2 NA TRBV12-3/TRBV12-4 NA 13 TGTGCCAGCAGAAGAGGGACCGACTATGGCTACACCTTC CASRRGTDYGYTF
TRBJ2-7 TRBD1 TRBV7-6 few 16 TGTGCCAGCAGCTTAGCCGCCGGGACAGGGAGCCACGAGCAGTACTTC CASSLAAGTGSHEQYF
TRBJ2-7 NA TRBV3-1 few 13 TGTGCCAGCAGCCAAGACAACTTGTCGGCCCAGTACTTC CASSQDNLSAQYF
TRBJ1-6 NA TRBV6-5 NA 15 TGTGCCAGCACTTGGGACAAGTCCTATAATTCACCCCCCCACTTT CASTWDKSYNSPPHF
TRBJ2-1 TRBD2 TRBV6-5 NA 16 TGTGCCAGCAGTTACTCTCTAGCGGGGGACTACAATGAGCAGTTCTTC CASSYSLAGDYNEQFF
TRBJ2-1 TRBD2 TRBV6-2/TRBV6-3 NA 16 TGTGCCAGCAGTTACTCGACCAGCGGGGGGTTCAATGAGCAGTTCTTC CASSYSTSGGFNEQFF
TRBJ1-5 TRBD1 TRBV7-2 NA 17 TGTGCCAGCAGCTTTACTTCAGGGGGTAAGGGCAATCAGCCCCAGCATTTT CASSFTSGGKGNQPQHF
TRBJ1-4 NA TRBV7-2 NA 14 TGTGCCAGCAGCACTGACCCGGTTTTAGAAAAACTGTTTTTT CASSTDPVLEKLFF
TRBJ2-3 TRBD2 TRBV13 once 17 TGTGCCAGCAGCGTAGCCGCGGGGGGGCGGGGAACAGATACGCAGTATTTT CASSVAAGGRGTDTQYF
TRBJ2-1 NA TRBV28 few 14 TGTGCCAGCAGCCGAGGAGGGGCGAGCATTGAGCAGTTCTTC CASSRGGASIEQFF
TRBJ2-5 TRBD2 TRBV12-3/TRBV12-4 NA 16 TGTGCCAGCAGTCCTGTAGCGGGGGGGACCCAAGAGACCCAGTACTTC CASSPVAGGTQETQYF
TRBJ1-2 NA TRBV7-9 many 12 TGTGCCAGCAGCCCAGCTAACTATGGCTACACCTTC CASSPANYGYTF
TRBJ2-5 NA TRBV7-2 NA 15 TGTGCCAGCAGCCAACTAGGACAGTGGACGCAGACCCAGTACTTC CASSQLGQWTQTQYF
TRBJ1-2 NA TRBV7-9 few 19 TGTGCCAGCAGCTTAGCAGGGACGGGGGGGCTCCCTCCTAACTATGGCTACACCTTC CASSLAGTGGLPPNYGYTF
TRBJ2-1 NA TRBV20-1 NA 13 TGCAGTGCTAGACCCGGGACTTTCAATGAGCAGTTCTTC CSARPGTFNEQFF
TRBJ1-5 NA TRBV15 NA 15 TGTGCCACCAGCAGAGATCTAGGGGAGAGGCAGCCCCAGCATTTT CATSRDLGERQPQHF
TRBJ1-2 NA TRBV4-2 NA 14 TGTGCCAGCAGCCCCCCTGAAAGGATATATGGCTACACCTTC CASSPPERIYGYTF
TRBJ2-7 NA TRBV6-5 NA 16 TGTGCCAGCAGTTACTCTGGGGCAGGAAGCTCCTACGAGCAGTACTTC CASSYSGAGSSYEQYF
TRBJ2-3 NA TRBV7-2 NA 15 TGTGCCAGCAGTTCCGGGACGGCCTCTGGGGAAACGCAGTATTTT CASSSGTASGETQYF
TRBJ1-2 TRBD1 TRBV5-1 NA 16 TGCGCCAGCAGCCCCTGGACAGGGAAGTCTAACTATGGCTACACCTTC CASSPWTGKSNYGYTF
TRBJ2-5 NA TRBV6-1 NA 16 TGTGCCAGCAGTGAAGCGCACGTGGGGCTCACAGAGACCCAGTACTTC CASSEAHVGLTETQYF
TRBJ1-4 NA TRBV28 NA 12 TGTGCCAGCACCCATGTCGATGAAAAACTGTTTTTT CASTHVDEKLFF
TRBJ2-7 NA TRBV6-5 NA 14 TGTGCCAGCAGGGCGGTATATGAATACTACGAGCAGTACTTC CASRAVYEYYEQYF
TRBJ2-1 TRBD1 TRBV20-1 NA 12 TGCAGTGCTAAGCAGGGGGAGTATGAGCAGTTCTTC CSAKQGEYEQFF
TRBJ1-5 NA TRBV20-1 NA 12 TGCAGTGCTGAGGGGCGCGGTCAGCCCCAGCATTTT CSAEGRGQPQHF
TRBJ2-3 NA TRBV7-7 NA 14 TGTGCTAGCAGCTCCACAGGGATCGCAGATACGCAGTATTTT CASSSTGIADTQYF